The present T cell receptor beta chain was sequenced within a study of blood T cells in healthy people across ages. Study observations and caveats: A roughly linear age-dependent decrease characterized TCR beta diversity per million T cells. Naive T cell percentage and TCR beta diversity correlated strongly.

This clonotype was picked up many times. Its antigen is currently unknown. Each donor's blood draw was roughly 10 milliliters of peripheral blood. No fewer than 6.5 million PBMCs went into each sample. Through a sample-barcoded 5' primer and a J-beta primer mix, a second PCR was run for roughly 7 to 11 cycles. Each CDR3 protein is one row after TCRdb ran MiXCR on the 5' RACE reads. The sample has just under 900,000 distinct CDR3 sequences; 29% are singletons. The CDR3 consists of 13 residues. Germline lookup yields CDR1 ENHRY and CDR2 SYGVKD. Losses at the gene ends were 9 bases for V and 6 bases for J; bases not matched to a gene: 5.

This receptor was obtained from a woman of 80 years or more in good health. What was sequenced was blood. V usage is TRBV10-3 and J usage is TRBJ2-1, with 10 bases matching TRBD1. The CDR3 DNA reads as TGTGCCATTGGGACAGGGGAATCCAATGAGCAGTTCTTC. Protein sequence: CAIGTGESNEQFF.